Described below is a single T cell receptor (beta chain) sequence and its context. No antigen is known for it. Sequencing of DNA taken from cultured CD4+ T cells relied on the Oncomine TCR Beta short-read assay. Each CDR3 protein is one row after TCRdb ran MiXCR on the PCR reads. The sample lists about 10,000 distinct CDR3 sequences; around 43% were seen once. V gave up 5 bases and J gave up 5 bases, with 14 bases separating them. The CDR3 consists of 14 residues. CDR1 and CDR2 from the germline V gene are SGHAT and FQNNGV. This record comes from a study of vaccination and CD4 T cells after COVID-19. Treatment specified: roughly ten-day PBMC culture with coronavirus spike peptide pools or control peptides (ViraFEST assay). Before TCRs were sequenced, ViraFEST expanded antigen-specific T cells with peptide pools. Convalescent patients tested SARS-CoV-2 PCR positive from March to December 2020, before Alpha, Beta and Delta emerged.

The sequenced sample consisted of CD4+ T cells from blood, cultured in vitro. The receptor was derived from a human donor who had recovered from COVID-19. The chain has TRBV11-2 and TRBJ2-3, with D possibly matching TRBD2 (5 bases). The CDR3 sequence is CASSLVRGRDTQYF. For the CDR3, the DNA is TGTGCCAGCAGCCTCGTTAGAGGGCGAGATACGCAGTATTTT.